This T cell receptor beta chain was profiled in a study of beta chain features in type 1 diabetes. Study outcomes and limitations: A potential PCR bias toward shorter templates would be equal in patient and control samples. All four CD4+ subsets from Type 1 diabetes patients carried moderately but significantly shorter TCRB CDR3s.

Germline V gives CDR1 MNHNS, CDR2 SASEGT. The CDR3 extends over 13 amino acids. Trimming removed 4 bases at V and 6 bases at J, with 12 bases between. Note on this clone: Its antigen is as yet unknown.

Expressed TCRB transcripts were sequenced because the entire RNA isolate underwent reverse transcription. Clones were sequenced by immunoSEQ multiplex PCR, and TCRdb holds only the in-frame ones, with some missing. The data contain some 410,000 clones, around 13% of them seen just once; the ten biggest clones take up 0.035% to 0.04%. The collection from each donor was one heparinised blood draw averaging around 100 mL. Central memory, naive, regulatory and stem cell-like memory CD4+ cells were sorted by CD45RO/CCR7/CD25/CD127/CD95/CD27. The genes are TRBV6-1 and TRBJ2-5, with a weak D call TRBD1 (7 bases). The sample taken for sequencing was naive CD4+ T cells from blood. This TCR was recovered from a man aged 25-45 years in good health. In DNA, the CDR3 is TGTGCCAGCAGTGTGGAGGGGGCCAAGACCCAGTACTTC. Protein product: CASSVEGAKTQYF.